These 12 T cell receptor beta chains were sequenced from one sample in a study of T cell responses to AZD1222 COVID-19 vaccine. The repertoire was sequenced with immunoSEQ multiplex PCR; TCRdb's copy has only in-frame clones and lacks some. The sample records 150,000 to 200,000 clones, 70% to 90% being singletons. Material: peripheral blood, obtained 28 days after the second AZD1222 dose. Receptors originate from an adult who received the AZD1222 COVID-19 vaccine.

The genes are TRBV27 and TRBJ1-5, with 7 bases lining up with TRBD1. CDR3 length: 12 amino acids. Per the germline V gene, CDR1 is MNHEY and CDR2 is SMNVEV (reference sequence). V gave up 6 bases and J gave up 6 bases; unmatched junction bases: 2. Written as DNA, the CDR3 is TGTGCCAGCAGACAGGGGTCTCAGCCCCAGCATTTT. It encodes CASRQGSQPQHF.

This clone was detected only once. The rearrangement joins TRBV11-1 to TRBJ2-1, with 16 nucleotides matching TRBD2. V gave up 4 bases and J gave up 7 bases; unmatched junction bases: 1. The CDR3 covers 15 residues. Germline assignment: CDR1 SGHAT and CDR2 FQDESV (reference sequence). The CDR3 sequence: CASSSGLAGGNEQFF. The CDR3 nucleotides read TGTGCCAGCAGCTCGGGACTAGCGGGGGGGAATGAGCAGTTCTTC.

The chain uses TRBV21-1 and TRBJ1-1; the table's TRBD1 call for D was not verified on the DNA. TRBV21-1 is an annotated pseudogene. This CDR3 has 15 amino acids. DNA of the CDR3: TGTGCCAGCAGCGGAAAGAGGACAGCGAACACTGAAGCTTTCTTT. Protein: CASSGKRTANTEAFF.

The chain links TRBV7-9 to TRBJ1-3; D gene unclear. Per germline, CDR1 SEHNR and CDR2 FQNEAQ (reference sequence). The CDR3 covers 12 residues. V lost 5 bases to trimming and J lost 5 bases, with 7 bases between them. The DNA for the CDR3 is TGTGCCAGCAGCGACTACCGAAACACCATATATTTT. It specifies CASSDYRNTIYF.

The DNA for the CDR3 is TGTGCCAGTAGTATCCGAAGCGGAAGCACAGATACGCAGTATTTT. This sequence encodes CASSIRSGSTDTQYF. This chain links TRBV19 with TRBJ2-3, with D possibly TRBD2 on 5 matching bases. The CDR3 extends over 15 amino acids. V lost 3 bases and J 0 bases, leaving 10 bases between the germline ends. Germline loops: CDR1 LNHDA, CDR2 SQIVND (reference sequence).

V is TRBV30 and J is TRBJ1-5; TRBD1 matches at 7 bases. This CDR3 is built from 15 residues. The junction had 8 bases not matched to a gene; V was cut back by 2 bases and J by 4 bases. Germline CDR1 reads GTSNPN; CDR2 reads SVGIG (reference sequence). CDR3 in amino acids: CAWSTRDRGNQPQHF. The CDR3 nucleotides are TGTGCCTGGAGTACCCGGGACAGAGGAAATCAGCCCCAGCATTTT.

This CDR3 is CASSVSGVPSYNEQFF. In DNA form, the CDR3 reads TGTGCCAGCAGCGTGAGCGGGGTCCCCTCCTACAATGAGCAGTTCTTC. The chain couples TRBV9 to TRBJ2-1; 7 nucleotides align to TRBD2. CDR1 SGDLS and CDR2 YYNGEE come from the germline V gene. V was clipped by 2 bases and J by 0 bases; unmatched bases: 5. The length of the CDR3 is 16 residues.

About this clone: The same CDR3 also results from other DNA sequences found in this sample. This chain joins TRBV7-2 and TRBJ1-6; D gene unclear. V lost 0 bases, J lost 7 bases, and 10 bases lay in between. Germline V gene data show CDR1 as SGHTA and CDR2 as FQGNSA. The CDR3 length is 15 residues. CDR3 DNA sequence: TGTGCCAGCAGCTTAGCCGGCCCACCAAATTCACCCCTCCACTTT. Protein sequence: CASSLAGPPNSPLHF.

This clone is a singleton in its sample. The rearrangement links TRBV7-2 to TRBJ2-5; 10 bases match TRBD2. V trimming: 5 bases; J trimming: 5 bases; junction bases outside the gene matches: 8. Germline CDR1 SGHTA, CDR2 FQGNSA. This CDR3 has 15 residues. CDR3 in amino acids: CASSPPLAGDETQYF. The CDR3 DNA is TGTGCCAGCAGCCCGCCTCTAGCGGGGGACGAGACCCAGTACTTC.

CDR3 loop: CASSGSGRLTQYF. The CDR3 bases are TGTGCCAGCAGCGGGAGCGGCAGACTTACGCAGTATTTT. The chain carries TRBV21-1 and TRBJ2-3; the D call of TRBD2 is as the table states it, not checked on the DNA. TRBV21-1 is described as a pseudogene. The CDR3 consists of 13 residues.

The chain couples TRBV7-9 to TRBJ1-6; D is uncertain. The CDR3 consists of 12 residues. V was cut by 5 bases and J by 9 bases, with 8 bases left in between. Looked up from germline, CDR1 is SEHNR and CDR2 is FQNEAQ (reference sequence). The CDR3: CASSLWGSPLHF. The CDR3 region has the DNA TGTGCCAGCAGCCTCTGGGGTTCACCCCTCCACTTT.

In regard to this clone: This sample includes further DNA sequences coding for the same CDR3. This rearrangement joins TRBV7-2 to TRBJ2-1, with 11 bases that match TRBD2. The CDR3 totals 14 residues. The V gene's germline CDR1 is SGHTA and CDR2 FQGNSA. V lost 3 bases and J lost 8; bases outside the gene matches: 3. The CDR3 sequence is CASSFSGGADEQFF. As DNA, the CDR3 is TGTGCCAGCAGCTTTAGCGGGGGGGCGGATGAGCAGTTCTTC.